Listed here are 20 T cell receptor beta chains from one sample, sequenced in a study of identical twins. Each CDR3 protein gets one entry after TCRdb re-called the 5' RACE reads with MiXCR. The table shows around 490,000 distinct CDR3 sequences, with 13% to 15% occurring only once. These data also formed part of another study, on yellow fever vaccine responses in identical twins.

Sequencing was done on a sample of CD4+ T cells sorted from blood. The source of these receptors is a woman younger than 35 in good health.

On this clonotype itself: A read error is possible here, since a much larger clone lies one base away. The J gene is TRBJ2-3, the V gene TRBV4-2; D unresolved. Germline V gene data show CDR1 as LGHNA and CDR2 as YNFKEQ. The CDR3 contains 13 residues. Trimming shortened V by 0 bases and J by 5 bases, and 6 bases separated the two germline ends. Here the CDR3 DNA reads TGTGCCAGCAGCCAAGATAAGGGAGATACGCAGTATTTT. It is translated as CASSQDKGDTQYF.

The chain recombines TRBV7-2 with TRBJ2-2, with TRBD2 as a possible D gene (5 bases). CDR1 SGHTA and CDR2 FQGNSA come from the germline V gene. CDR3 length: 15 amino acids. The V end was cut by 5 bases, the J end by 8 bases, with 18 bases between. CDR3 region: CASSGTAGLTGELFF. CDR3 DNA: TGTGCCAGCAGCGGAACCGCCGGACTCACTGGGGAGCTGTTTTTT. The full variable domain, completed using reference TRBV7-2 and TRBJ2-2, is GAGVSQSPSNKVTEKGKDVELRCDPISGHTALYWYRQSLGQGLEFLIYFQGNSAPDKSGLPSDRFSAERTGGSVSTLTIQRTQQEDSAVYLCASSGTAGLTGELFFGEGSRLTVL.

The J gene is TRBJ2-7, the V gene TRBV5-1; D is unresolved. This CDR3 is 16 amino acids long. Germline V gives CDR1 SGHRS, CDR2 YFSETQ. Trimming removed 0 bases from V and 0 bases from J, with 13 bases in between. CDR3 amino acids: CASSLGGAANSYEQYF. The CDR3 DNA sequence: TGCGCCAGCAGCTTGGGGGGTGCGGCAAACTCCTACGAGCAGTACTTC.

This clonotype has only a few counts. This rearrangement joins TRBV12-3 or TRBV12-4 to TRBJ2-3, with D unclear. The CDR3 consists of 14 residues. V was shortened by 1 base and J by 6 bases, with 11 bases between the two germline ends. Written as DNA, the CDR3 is TGTGCCAGCAGTTTAGGTCTAACTGGGGATACGCAGTATTTT. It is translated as CASSLGLTGDTQYF.

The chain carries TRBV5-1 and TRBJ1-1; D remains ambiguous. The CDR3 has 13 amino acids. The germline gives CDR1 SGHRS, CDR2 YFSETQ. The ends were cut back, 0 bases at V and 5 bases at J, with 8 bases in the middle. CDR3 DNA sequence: TGCGCCAGCAGCTTGGAGGGTTGGACTGAAGCTTTCTTT. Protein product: CASSLEGWTEAFF.

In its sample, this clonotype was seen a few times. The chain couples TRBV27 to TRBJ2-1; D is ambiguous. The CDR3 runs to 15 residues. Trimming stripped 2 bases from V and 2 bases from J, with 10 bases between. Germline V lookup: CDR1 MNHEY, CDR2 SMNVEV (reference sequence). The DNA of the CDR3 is TGTGCCAGCAGTTTACGGCTAGATACCTACAATGAGCAGTTCTTC. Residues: CASSLRLDTYNEQFF.

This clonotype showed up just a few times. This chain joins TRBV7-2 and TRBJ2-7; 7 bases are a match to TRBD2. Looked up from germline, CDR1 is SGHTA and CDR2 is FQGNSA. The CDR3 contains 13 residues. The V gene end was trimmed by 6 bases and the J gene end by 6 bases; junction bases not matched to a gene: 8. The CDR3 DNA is TGTGCCAGCAGGTCGGCGGGAGTGCGCGAGCAGTACTTC. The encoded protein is CASRSAGVREQYF.

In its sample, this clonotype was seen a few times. CDR3 sequence: CASSFRQGAFTGELFF. CDR3 nucleotide sequence: TGTGCCAGCAGCTTCAGACAGGGGGCTTTTACCGGGGAGCTGTTTTTT. V is TRBV7-8 and J is TRBJ2-2; 10 bases are shared with TRBD1. The CDR3 has 16 amino acids. CDR1 and CDR2 (germline): SGHVS, FQNEAQ. J was trimmed by 5 bases and V by 3 bases; bases with no gene match: 6. The whole variable domain, remainder taken from reference TRBV7-8 and TRBJ2-2, is GAGVSQSPRYKVAKRGQDVALRCDPISGHVSLFWYQQALGQGPEFLTYFQNEAQLDKSGLPSDRFFAERPEGSVSTLKIQRTQQEDSAVYLCASSFRQGAFTGELFFGEGSRLTVL.

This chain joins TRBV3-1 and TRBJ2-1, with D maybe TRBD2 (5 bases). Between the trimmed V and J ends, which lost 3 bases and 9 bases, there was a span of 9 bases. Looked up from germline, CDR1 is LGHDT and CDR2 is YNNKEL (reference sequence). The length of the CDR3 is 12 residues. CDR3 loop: CASSHTSSEQFF. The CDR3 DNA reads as TGTGCCAGCAGCCACACTAGTTCTGAGCAGTTCTTC.

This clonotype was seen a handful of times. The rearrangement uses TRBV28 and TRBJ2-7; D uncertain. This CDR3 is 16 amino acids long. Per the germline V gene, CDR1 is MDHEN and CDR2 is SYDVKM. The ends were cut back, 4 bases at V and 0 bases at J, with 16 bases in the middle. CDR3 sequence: CASSSQKVGYSYEQYF. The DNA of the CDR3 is TGTGCCAGCAGTTCCCAAAAAGTAGGGTACTCCTACGAGCAGTACTTC.

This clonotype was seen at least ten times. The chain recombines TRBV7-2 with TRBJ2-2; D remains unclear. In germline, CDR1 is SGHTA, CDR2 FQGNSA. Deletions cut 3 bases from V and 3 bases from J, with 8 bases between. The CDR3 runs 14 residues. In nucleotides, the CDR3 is TGTGCCAGCAGCTTCCTGGGGTACACCGGGGAGCTGTTTTTT. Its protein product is CASSFLGYTGELFF.

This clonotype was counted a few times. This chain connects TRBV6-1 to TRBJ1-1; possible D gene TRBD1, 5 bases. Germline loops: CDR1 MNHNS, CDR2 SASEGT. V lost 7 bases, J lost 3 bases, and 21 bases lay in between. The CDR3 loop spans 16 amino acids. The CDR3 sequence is CASTDLGVRGDTEAFF. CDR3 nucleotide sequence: TGTGCCAGCACCGATCTCGGGGTGCGGGGGGACACTGAAGCTTTCTTT.

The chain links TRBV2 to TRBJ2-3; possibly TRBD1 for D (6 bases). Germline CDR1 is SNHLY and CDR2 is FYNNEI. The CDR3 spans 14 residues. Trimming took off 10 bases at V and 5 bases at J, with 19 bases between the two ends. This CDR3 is CAMPGAGDLDTQYF. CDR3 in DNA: TGTGCCATGCCTGGGGCAGGGGATTTAGATACGCAGTATTTT. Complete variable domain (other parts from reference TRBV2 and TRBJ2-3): EPEVTQTPSHQVTQMGQEVILRCVPISNHLYFYWYRQILGQKVEFLVSFYNNEISEKSEIFDDQFSVERPDGSNFTLKIRSTKLEDSAMYFCAMPGAGDLDTQYFGPGTRLTVL.

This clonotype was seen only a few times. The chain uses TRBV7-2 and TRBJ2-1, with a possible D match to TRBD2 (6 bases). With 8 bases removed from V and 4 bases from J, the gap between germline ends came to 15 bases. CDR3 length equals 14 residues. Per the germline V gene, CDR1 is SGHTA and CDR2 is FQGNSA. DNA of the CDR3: TGTGCCAGCCGGGGAAATAGCGGATACAATGAGCAGTTCTTC. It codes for CASRGNSGYNEQFF.

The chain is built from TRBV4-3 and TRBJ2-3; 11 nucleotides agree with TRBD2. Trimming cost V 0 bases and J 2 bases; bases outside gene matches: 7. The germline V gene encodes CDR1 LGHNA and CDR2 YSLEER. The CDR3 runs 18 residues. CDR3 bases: TGCGCCAGCAGCCAAGATGCTAGCGGGAGGACATACACAGATACGCAGTATTTT. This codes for CASSQDASGRTYTDTQYF.

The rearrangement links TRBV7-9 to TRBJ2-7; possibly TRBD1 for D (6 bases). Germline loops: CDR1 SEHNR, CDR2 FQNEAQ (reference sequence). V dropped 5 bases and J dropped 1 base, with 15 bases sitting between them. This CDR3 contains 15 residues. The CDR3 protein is CASSAQGRESYEQYF. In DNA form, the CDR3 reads TGTGCCAGCAGCGCACAGGGTAGGGAATCCTACGAGCAGTACTTC.

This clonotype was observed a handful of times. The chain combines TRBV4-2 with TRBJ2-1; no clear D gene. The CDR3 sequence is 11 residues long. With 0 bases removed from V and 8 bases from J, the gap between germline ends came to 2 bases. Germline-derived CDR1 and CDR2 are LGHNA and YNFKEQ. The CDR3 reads CASSQDHEQFF. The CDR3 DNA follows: TGTGCCAGCAGCCAAGACCATGAGCAGTTCTTC.

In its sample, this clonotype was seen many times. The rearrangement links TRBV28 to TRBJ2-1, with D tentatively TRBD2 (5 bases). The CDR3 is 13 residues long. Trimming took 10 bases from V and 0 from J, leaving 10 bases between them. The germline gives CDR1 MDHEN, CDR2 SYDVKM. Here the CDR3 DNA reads TGTGCCACCGGTGGGAGCTCCTACAATGAGCAGTTCTTC. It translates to CATGGSSYNEQFF.

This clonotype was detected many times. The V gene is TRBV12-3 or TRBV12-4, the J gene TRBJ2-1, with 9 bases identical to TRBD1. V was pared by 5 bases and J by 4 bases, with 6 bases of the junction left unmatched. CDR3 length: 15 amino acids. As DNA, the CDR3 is TGTGCCAGCAGTCGAACAGGGGGCGCGTACAATGAGCAGTTCTTC. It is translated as CASSRTGGAYNEQFF.

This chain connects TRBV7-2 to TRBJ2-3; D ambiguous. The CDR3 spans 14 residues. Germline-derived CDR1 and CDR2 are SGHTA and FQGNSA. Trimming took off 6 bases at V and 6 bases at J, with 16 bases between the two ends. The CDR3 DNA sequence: TGTGCCAGCAGACCTACCCTGAAAGGGGATACGCAGTATTTT. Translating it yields CASRPTLKGDTQYF.